The clone carrying this TCR beta chain was counted a single time. Its specificity is not known. This sample is drawn from a study of graft-versus-host responses after intestinal transplantation. Across the whole study: For two to four years after anti-thymocyte globulin induction, all recipients took tacrolimus and steroids. Study-wide results and caveats: Early post-transplant falls in HvG clones accompanied the peak levels of circulating GvH clones. GvH clones were identified in recipient marrow, with some first appearing in ileum or blood. High graft-versus-host to host-versus-graft clonal ratios were seen in allografts of patients with graft-donor T cell macrochimerism.

The V gene end was trimmed by 0 bases and the J gene end by 7 bases; junction bases not matched to a gene: 13. CDR1 is GTSNPN and CDR2 is SVGIG in the germline V gene (reference sequence). The CDR3 loop spans 18 amino acids. The repertoire was sequenced with immunoSEQ multiplex PCR; TCRdb's copy has only in-frame clones and lacks some. The sample includes over 65,000 clones, roughly nine tenths seen only once; the top ten take roughly 0.1%. The chain links TRBV30 to TRBJ1-6; 9 bases are shared with TRBD1. The source was unstimulated CD4+ T cells sorted from spleen or lymph node cells, collected before intestinal transplant. The TCR comes from a human donor who received an intestinal transplant. CDR3 protein: CAWSVRPFSGTGNSPLHF. The CDR3 DNA is TGTGCCTGGAGTGTACGCCCTTTTTCAGGGACAGGGAATTCACCCCTCCACTTT.